The TCR beta chain under discussion was sequenced for a study of technical replicates of blood from several donors. Libraries were prepared by immunoSEQ multiplex PCR; TCRdb keeps only in-frame clonotypes and omits some of them. The data show tens of thousands of clones, around nine tenths seen once. CDR3 length equals 18 residues. V lost 5 bases to trimming and J lost 2 bases, with 21 bases between them. The germline CDR1 and CDR2 sequences are SGHTA and FQGNSA. The receptor's source is a human donor in good health. Some clones in this sample may be carry-over from other donors' samples. The chain recombines TRBV7-2 with TRBJ2-2; D perhaps matches TRBD2 (6 bases). The sample taken for sequencing was PBMCs. CDR3 sequence (DNA): TGTGCCAGCAGCCGTACTAGCTTGTCCCACATTAACACCGGGGAGCTGTTTTTT. As protein: CASSRTSLSHINTGELFF.